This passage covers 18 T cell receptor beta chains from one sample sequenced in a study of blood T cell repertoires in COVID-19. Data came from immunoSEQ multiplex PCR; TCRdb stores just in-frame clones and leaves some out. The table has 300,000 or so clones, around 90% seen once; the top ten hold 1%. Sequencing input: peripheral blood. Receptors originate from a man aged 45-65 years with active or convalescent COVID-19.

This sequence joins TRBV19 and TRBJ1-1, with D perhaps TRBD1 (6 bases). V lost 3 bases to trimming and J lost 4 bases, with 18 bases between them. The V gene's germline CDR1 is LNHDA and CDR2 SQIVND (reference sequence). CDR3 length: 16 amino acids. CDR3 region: CASSISRGRGGTEAFF. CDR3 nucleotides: TGTGCCAGTAGTATCAGTCGGGGCAGGGGTGGCACTGAAGCTTTCTTT. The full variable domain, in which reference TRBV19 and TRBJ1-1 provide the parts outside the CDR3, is DGGITQSPKYLFRKEGQNVTLSCEQNLNHDAMYWYRQDPGQGLRLIYYSQIVNDFQKGDIAEGYSVSREKKESFPLTVTSAQKNPTAFYLCASSISRGRGGTEAFFGQGTRLTVV.

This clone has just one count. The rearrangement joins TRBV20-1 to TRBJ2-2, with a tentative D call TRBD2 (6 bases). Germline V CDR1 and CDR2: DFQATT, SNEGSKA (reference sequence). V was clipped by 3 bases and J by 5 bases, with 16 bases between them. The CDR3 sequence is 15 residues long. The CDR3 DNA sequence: TGCAGTGCTAGTACCGGGACCGGAGGGACCGGGGAGCTGTTTTTT. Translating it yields CSASTGTGGTGELFF.

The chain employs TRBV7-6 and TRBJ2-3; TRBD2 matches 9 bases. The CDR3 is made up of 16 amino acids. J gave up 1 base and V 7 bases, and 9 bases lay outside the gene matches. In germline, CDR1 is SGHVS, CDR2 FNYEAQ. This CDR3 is CASTPRLAEGTDTQYF. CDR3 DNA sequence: TGTGCCAGCACCCCAAGACTAGCGGAAGGCACAGATACGCAGTATTTT.

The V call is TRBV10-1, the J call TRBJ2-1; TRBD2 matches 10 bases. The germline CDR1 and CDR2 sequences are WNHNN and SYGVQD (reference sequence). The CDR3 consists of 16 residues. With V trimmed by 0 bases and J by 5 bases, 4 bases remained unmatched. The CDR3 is CASSESGLASHNEQFF. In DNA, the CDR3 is TGCGCCAGCAGTGAGTCGGGACTAGCGTCCCACAATGAGCAGTTCTTC.

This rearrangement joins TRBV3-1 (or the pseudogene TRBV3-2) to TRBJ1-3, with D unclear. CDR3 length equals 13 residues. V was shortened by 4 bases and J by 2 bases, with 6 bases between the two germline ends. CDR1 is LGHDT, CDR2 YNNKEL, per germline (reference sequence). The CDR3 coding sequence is TGTGCCAGCAGCCCATCAGCTGGAAACACCATATATTTT. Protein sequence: CASSPSAGNTIYF.

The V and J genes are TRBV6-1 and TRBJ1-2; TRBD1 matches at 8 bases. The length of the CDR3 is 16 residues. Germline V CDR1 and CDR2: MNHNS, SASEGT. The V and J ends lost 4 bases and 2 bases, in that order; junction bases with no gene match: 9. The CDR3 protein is CASSAVERQGNYGYTF. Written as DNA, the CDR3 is TGTGCCAGCAGTGCCGTTGAGAGACAGGGGAACTATGGCTACACCTTC.

The CDR3 is CASSLGSPNNEQFF. The CDR3, as DNA: TGCGCCAGCAGTTTAGGGAGTCCGAACAATGAGCAGTTCTTC. The rearrangement joins TRBV10-2 to TRBJ2-1; maybe TRBD2 (5 bases). This CDR3 is 14 amino acids long. The V gene lost 5 bases and the J gene lost 5 bases, with 13 bases spanning the gap. The germline V gene encodes CDR1 WSHSY and CDR2 SAAADI.

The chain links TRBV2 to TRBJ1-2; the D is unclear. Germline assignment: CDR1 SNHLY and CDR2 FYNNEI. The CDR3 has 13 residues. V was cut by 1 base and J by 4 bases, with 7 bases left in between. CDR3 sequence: CASSEGPGYGYTF. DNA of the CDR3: TGTGCCAGCAGTGAAGGCCCGGGCTATGGCTACACCTTC.

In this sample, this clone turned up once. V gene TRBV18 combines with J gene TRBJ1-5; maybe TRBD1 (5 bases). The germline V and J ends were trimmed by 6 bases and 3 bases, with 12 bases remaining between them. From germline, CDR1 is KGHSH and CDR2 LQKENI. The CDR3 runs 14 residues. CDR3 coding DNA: TGTGCCAGCTCCCCCGGGGGTACCAATCAGCCCCAGCATTTT. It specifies CASSPGGTNQPQHF.

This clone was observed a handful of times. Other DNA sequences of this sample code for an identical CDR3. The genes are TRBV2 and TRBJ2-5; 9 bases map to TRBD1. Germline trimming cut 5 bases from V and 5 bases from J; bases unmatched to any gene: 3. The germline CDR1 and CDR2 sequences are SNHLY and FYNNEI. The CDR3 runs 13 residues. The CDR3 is CASSPGTGETQYF. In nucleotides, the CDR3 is TGTGCCAGCAGTCCCGGGACAGGGGAGACCCAGTACTTC. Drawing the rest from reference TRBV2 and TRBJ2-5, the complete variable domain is EPEVTQTPSHQVTQMGQEVILRCVPISNHLYFYWYRQILGQKVEFLVSFYNNEISEKSEIFDDQFSVERPDGSNFTLKIRSTKLEDSAMYFCASSPGTGETQYFGPGTRLLVL.

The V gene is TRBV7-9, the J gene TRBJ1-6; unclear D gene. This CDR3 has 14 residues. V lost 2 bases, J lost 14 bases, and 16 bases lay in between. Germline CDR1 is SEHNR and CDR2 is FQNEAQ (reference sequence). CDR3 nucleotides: TGTGCCAGCAGCTTACCCCCCCACACAGTGTCCCTCCACTTT. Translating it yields CASSLPPHTVSLHF. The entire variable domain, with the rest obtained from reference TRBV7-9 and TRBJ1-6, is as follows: DTGVSQNPRHKITKRGQNVTFRCDPISEHNRLYWYRQTLGQGPEFLTYFQNEAQLEKSRLLSDRFSAERPKGSFSTLEIQRTEQGDSAMYLCASSLPPHTVSLHFGNGTRLTVT.

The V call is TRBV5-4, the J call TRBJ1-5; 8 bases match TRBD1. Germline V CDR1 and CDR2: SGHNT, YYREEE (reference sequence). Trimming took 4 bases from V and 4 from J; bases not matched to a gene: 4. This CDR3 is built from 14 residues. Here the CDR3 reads CASSPDRGNQPQHF. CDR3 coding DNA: TGTGCCAGCAGCCCCGACAGGGGAAATCAGCCCCAGCATTTT.

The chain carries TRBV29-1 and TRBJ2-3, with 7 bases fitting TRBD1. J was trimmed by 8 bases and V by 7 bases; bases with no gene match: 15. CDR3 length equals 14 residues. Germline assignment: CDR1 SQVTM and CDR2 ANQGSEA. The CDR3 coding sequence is TGCAGCGCTCGGATAGAGGGGGCTGGAGGTACGCAGTATTTT. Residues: CSARIEGAGGTQYF.

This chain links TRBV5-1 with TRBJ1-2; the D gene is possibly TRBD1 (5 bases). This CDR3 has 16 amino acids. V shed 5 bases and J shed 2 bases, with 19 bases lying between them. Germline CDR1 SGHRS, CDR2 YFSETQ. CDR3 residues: CASSRLGEVGNYGYTF. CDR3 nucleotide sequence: TGCGCCAGCAGTCGCCTGGGGGAGGTGGGGAACTATGGCTACACCTTC.

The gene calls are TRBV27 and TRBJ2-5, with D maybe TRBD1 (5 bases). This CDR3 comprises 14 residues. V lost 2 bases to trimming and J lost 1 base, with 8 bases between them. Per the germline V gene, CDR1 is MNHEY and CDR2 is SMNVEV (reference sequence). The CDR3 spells CASSLQGSQETQYF. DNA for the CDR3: TGTGCCAGCAGTTTACAGGGAAGCCAAGAGACCCAGTACTTC.

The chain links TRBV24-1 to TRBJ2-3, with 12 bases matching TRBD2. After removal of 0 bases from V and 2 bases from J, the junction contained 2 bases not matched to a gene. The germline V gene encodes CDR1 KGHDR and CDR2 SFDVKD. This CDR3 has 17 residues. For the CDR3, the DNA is TGTGCCACCAGTGATTTGGGGACTAGCGGGCTCACAGATACGCAGTATTTT. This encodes CATSDLGTSGLTDTQYF.

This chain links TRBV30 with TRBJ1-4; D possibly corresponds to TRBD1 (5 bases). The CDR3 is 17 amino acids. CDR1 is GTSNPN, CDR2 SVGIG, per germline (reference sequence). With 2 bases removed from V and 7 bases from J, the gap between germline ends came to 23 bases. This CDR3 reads CAWSPPPGRGVAEKLFF. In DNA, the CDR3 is TGTGCCTGGAGTCCCCCCCCCGGACGGGGGGTTGCTGAAAAACTGTTTTTT.

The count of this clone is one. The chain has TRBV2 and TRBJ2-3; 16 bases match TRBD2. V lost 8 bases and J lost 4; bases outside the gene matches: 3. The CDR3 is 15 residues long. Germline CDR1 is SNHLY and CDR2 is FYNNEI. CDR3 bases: TGTGCCAGCCGGGGACTAGCGGGAGGGTCAGATACGCAGTATTTT. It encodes CASRGLAGGSDTQYF.